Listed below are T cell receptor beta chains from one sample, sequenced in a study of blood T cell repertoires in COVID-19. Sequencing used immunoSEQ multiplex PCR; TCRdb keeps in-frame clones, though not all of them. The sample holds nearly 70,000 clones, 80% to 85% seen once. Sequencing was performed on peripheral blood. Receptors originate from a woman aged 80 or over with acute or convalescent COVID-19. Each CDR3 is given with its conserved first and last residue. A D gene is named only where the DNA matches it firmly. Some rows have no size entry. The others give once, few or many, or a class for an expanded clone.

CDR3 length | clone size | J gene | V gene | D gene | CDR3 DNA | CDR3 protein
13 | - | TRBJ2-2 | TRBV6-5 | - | TGTGCCAGCAGGGACACAGGGACCGGGGAGCTGTTTTTT | CASRDTGTGELFF
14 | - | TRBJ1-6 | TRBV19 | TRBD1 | TGTGCCAGTAGTGGGGACAGGGGGAATTCACCCCTCCACTTT | CASSGDRGNSPLHF
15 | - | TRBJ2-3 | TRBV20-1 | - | TGCAGTGCTAGTTCGGTAGTCAAGGAGGGAGATACGCAGTATTTT | CSASSVVKEGDTQYF
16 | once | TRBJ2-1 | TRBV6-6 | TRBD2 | TGTGCCAGCAGTTACTTCGGCTCGGGGGGGGCGAATGAGCAGTTCTTC | CASSYFGSGGANEQFF
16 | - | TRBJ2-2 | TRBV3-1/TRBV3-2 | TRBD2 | TGTGCCAGCAGCCAAGAGGGGGGGGCGAACACCGGGGAGCTGTTTTTT | CASSQEGGANTGELFF
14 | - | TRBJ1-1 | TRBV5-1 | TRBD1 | TGCGCCAGCAGCCCTCGATTAACAGGGGTAGAAGCTTTCTTT | CASSPRLTGVEAFF
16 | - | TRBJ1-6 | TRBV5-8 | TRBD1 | TGTGCCAGCAGCTCAGCCGGGACAGGCGCCGTTCTTTTCCTCCACTTT | CASSSAGTGAVLFLHF
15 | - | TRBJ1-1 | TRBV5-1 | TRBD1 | TGCGCCAGCAGCCTCCCGGGACAGGGAAGCCCTGAAGCTTTCTTT | CASSLPGQGSPEAFF
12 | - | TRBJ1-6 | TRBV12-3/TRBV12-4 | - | TGTGCCAGCAGTTTTATACTTTCACCCCTCCACTTT | CASSFILSPLHF
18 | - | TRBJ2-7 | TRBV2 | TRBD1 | TGTGCCAGCAGCCCCCTGAAGGTCGCAGGGGGAAGCTCCTACGAGCAGTACTTC | CASSPLKVAGGSSYEQYF
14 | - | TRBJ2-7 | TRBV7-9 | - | TGTGCCAGACCTCACGACAGGACCGTGTACGAGCAGTACTTC | CARPHDRTVYEQYF
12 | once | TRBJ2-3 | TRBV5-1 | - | TGCGCCAGCAGCGGAGGAGGAGATACGCAGTATTTT | CASSGGGDTQYF
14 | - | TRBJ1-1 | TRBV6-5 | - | TGTGCCAGCAGTTACTCTGTCAGGAACACTGAAGCTTTCTTT | CASSYSVRNTEAFF
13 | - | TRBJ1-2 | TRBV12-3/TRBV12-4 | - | TGTGCCAGCAGTTTACAGGATAACTATGGCTACACCTTC | CASSLQDNYGYTF
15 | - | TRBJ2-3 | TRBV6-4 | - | TGTGCCAGCAGTGAGGGGGGGGCAGGCACAGATACGCAGTATTTT | CASSEGGAGTDTQYF
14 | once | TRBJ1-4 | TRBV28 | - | TGTGCCAGCAGTTTACAGGGATACACGGAAAAACTGTTTTTT | CASSLQGYTEKLFF
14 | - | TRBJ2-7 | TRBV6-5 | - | TGTGCCAGCAGGGGGGGAACCTTCTCCTACGAGCAGTACTTC | CASRGGTFSYEQYF
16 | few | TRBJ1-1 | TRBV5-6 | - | TGTGCCAGCAGCCCGACCGTTGGACGGGGTAACACTGAAGCTTTCTTT | CASSPTVGRGNTEAFF
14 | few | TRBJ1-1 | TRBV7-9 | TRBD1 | TGTGCCAGCATTCACAGGGGGCCGGACACTGAAGCTTTCTTT | CASIHRGPDTEAFF
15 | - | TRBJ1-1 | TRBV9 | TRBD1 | TGTGCCAGCAGCCCTAAGGGGGACAGGAACACTGAAGCTTTCTTT | CASSPKGDRNTEAFF